The clone carrying this TCR beta chain was recorded at least ten times. Its antigen is as yet unknown. This sample was taken from a study of molecular identifiers for immune sequencing clone quantification. Study-level results: Highly expanded clone sizes could be underestimated by identical TCR molecules sharing a barcode.

Making the bulk TCR libraries relied on previously described methods and listed TCR primers. MiXCR, applied by TCRdb to the PCR reads, yields one record per CDR3 protein. The sample records about 35,000 distinct CDR3 sequences, 19% being singletons. Based on a CD8+CD4-CCR7+CD45RA+ profile, naive CD8 T cells were sorted. V lost 3 bases and J lost 4, with 15 bases in between. The CDR3 is 15 residues long. In germline, CDR1 is LNHDA, CDR2 SQIVND (reference sequence). The J gene is TRBJ1-1, the V gene TRBV19; a weak D match, TRBD1 (5 bases). Sequencing was performed on naive CD8+ T cells from blood, with Jurkat cell RNA spiked in. Stated subset: FACS-sorted CD8+CD4-CCR7+CD45RA+ naive T cells. The TCR originated in a human donor in good health. Some libraries in this study had Jurkat cell RNA spiked in. This chain's CDR3 is CASSIGTAAGTEAFF. The DNA of the CDR3 is TGTGCCAGTAGTATCGGGACCGCGGCGGGCACTGAAGCTTTCTTT.